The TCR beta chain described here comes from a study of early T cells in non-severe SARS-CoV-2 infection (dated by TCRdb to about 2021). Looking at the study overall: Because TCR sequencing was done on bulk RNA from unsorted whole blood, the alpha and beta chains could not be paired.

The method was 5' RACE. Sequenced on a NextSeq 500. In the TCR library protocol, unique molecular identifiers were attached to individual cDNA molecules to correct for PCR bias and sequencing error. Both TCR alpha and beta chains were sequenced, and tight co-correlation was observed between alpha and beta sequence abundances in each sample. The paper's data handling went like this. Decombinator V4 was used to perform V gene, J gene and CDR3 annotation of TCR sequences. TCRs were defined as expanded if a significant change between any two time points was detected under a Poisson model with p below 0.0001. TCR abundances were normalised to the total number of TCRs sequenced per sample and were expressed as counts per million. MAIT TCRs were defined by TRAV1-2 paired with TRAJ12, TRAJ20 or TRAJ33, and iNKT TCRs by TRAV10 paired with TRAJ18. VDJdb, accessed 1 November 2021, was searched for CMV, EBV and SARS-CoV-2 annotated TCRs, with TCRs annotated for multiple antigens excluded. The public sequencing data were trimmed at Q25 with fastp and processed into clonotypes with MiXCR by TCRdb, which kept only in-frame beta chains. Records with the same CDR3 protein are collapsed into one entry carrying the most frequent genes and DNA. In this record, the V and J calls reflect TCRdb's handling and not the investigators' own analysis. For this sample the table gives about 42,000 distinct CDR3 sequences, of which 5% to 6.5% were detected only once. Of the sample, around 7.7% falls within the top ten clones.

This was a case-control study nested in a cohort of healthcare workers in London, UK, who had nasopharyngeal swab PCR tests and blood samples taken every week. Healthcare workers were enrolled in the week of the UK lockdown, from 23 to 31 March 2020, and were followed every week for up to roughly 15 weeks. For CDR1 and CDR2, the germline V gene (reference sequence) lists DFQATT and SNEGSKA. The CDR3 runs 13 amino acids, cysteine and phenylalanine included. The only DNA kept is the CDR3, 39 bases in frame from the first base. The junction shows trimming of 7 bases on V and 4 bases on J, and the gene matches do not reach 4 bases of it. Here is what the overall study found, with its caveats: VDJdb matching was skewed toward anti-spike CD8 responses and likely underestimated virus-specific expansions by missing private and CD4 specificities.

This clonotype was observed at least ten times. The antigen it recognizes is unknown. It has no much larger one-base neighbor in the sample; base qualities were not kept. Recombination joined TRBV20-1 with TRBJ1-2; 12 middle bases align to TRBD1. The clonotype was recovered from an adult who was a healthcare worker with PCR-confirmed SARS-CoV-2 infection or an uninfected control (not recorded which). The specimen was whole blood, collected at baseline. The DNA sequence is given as TGCAGTGTGGGGACAGGGGGCACCTATGGCTACACCTTC. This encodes CSVGTGGTYGYTF.